Listed below are T cell receptor beta chains from one sample, sequenced in a study of T-cell reconstitution after alpha-beta-depleted transplantation in children. TCRdb re-analysed the PCR reads in MiXCR, keeping a single row per CDR3 protein. This repertoire shows 80,000 to 100,000 distinct CDR3 sequences, 23% found once; its top ten account for about 22%. Sequences were derived from PBMCs, sampled before TCRalphabeta/CD19-depleted stem cell transplant. The receptor source for this set is a boy between 2 and 10 years old with acute lymphoblastic leukemia, due to receive a stem cell transplant. Both conserved end residues are part of each CDR3. Fields, in order: V gene, clone size, D gene, J gene, CDR3 protein, CDR3 DNA. D genes are given only for firm matches. Some rows have no size entry. The others give once, few or many, or a class for an expanded clone.

TRBV29-1,-,-,TRBJ1-2,CSVEDLRGRDYGYTF,TGCAGCGTTGAAGATCTACGGGGGCGCGACTATGGCTACACCTTC
TRBV6-5,many,TRBD2,TRBJ2-1,CASSSMTSTYNEQFF,TGTGCCAGCAGTTCTATGACTAGCACCTACAATGAGCAGTTCTTC
TRBV4-1,-,-,TRBJ1-1,CASSQVRGTLSRAFF,TGCGCCAGCAGCCAAGTCCGGGGAACGCTCTCTAGGGCTTTCTTT
TRBV5-1,-,-,TRBJ1-1,CASSSRVGVNTEAFF,TGCGCCAGCAGCTCCCGTGTTGGGGTGAACACTGAAGCTTTCTTT
TRBV6-2/TRBV6-3,-,TRBD2,TRBJ2-5,CASSFAGGRMKTQYF,TGTGCCAGCAGTTTCGCGGGAGGGCGGATGAAGACCCAGTACTTC
TRBV12-3/TRBV12-4,-,-,TRBJ2-1,CASSLRRGRDNEQFF,TGTGCCAGCAGTCTGAGGAGGGGCCGGGACAATGAGCAGTTCTTC
TRBV29-1,few,-,TRBJ2-1,CSGASVHNEQFF,TGCAGCGGGGCTAGCGTACACAATGAGCAGTTCTTC
TRBV6-5,few,-,TRBJ1-2,CASSYSGRLGAWVYTF,TGTGCCAGCAGTTATTCGGGTCGTCTGGGGGCCTGGGTCTACACCTTC
TRBV20-1,many,TRBD1,TRBJ1-5,CSAQGVRNQPQHF,TGCAGTGCCCAGGGGGTACGCAATCAGCCCCAGCATTTT
TRBV5-5,few,TRBD1,TRBJ2-6,CASRTGVGVANVLTF,TGTGCCAGCAGGACAGGGGTGGGAGTGGCCAACGTCCTGACTTTC
TRBV28,-,-,TRBJ2-7,CASSKGPYTYEQYF,TGTGCCAGCAGCAAAGGGCCTTACACCTACGAGCAGTACTTC
TRBV5-1,-,TRBD2,TRBJ2-3,CASSSGGGTDTQYF,TGCGCCAGCAGCTCCGGGGGGGGCACAGATACGCAGTATTTT
TRBV3-1,-,-,TRBJ2-7,CASSQVRGGQYF,TGTGCCAGCAGCCAAGTCCGGGGAGGGCAGTACTTC
TRBV25-1,-,-,TRBJ2-5,CASSEYIPPPRGEETQYF,TGTGCCAGCAGTGAATATATTCCCCCCCCGAGGGGCGAAGAGACCCAGTACTTC
TRBV7-3,few,-,TRBJ2-1,CASSPSGGATYNEQFF,TGTGCCAGCAGCCCCAGCGGAGGGGCTACCTACAATGAGCAGTTCTTC
TRBV20-1,-,TRBD2,TRBJ2-7,CSARSVGLAGGLTYEQYF,TGCAGTGCGAGAAGTGTAGGACTAGCGGGAGGCTTAACCTACGAGCAGTACTTC
TRBV11-2,-,TRBD2,TRBJ2-3,CASSLVGTSGSQPDTQYF,TGTGCCAGCAGCTTAGTAGGGACTAGCGGGAGTCAGCCAGATACGCAGTATTTT
TRBV27,-,-,TRBJ2-1,CASSLPFLRDYNEQFF,TGTGCCAGCAGTTTACCTTTTCTCCGGGACTACAATGAGCAGTTCTTC
TRBV6-5,many,-,TRBJ1-5,CASSYSTSQPQHF,TGTGCCAGCAGTTACTCGACCAGCCAGCCCCAGCATTTT
TRBV7-8,-,TRBD1,TRBJ2-6,CASSRDRVRANVLTF,TGTGCCAGCAGCAGAGACAGGGTGAGGGCCAACGTCCTGACTTTC
TRBV20-1,-,TRBD1,TRBJ2-1,CSAPMWDRATYNEQFF,TGCAGTGCCCCAATGTGGGACAGGGCAACCTACAATGAGCAGTTCTTC
TRBV29-1,few,TRBD1,TRBJ2-7,CSVSGTGGYEQYF,TGCAGCGTTTCCGGGACAGGGGGCTACGAGCAGTACTTC
TRBV3-1,-,-,TRBJ2-1,CASLGGASDEQFF,TGTGCCAGCCTCGGAGGGGCCTCGGATGAGCAGTTCTTC
TRBV7-9,-,TRBD2,TRBJ2-2,CASSHRGLVGTGELFF,TGTGCCAGCAGCCATCGAGGACTAGTGGGCACCGGGGAGCTGTTTTTT
TRBV5-1,-,-,TRBJ2-3,CASSLEPPGPLSTDTQYF,TGCGCCAGCAGCTTGGAACCCCCAGGGCCGTTAAGCACAGATACGCAGTATTTT
TRBV28,few,-,TRBJ2-5,CASRTVQETQYF,TGTGCCAGCAGGACAGTCCAAGAGACCCAGTACTTC
TRBV11-2,many,TRBD2,TRBJ2-7,CASSLSSGWEQYF,TGTGCCAGCAGCTTATCTAGCGGATGGGAGCAGTACTTC
TRBV5-1,few,-,TRBJ2-5,CASSPGTPNRETQYF,TGCGCCAGCAGCCCTGGGACTCCGAATCGGGAGACCCAGTACTTC
TRBV29-1,few,TRBD1,TRBJ1-1,CSVMMGGQAGGAFF,TGCAGCGTTATGATGGGCGGACAGGCCGGTGGAGCTTTCTTT
TRBV6-1,few,-,TRBJ2-7,CASSSGPSVYNEQYF,TGTGCCAGCAGCTCAGGACCCTCTGTGTATAACGAGCAGTACTTC
TRBV20-1,few,-,TRBJ2-1,CSAPVYNEQFF,TGCAGTGCTCCTGTCTACAATGAGCAGTTCTTC
TRBV5-1,few,-,TRBJ1-1,CASSFANTEAFF,TGCGCCAGCAGCTTCGCGAACACTGAAGCTTTCTTT
TRBV10-3,few,-,TRBJ2-6,CAISLSGANVLTF,TGTGCCATCTCCCTCTCTGGGGCCAACGTCCTGACTTTC
TRBV25-1,-,-,TRBJ2-7,CASSEMGAYEQYF,TGTGCCAGCAGTGAAATGGGGGCCTACGAGCAGTACTTC
TRBV28,-,-,TRBJ1-5,CASGLGGPQHF,TGTGCCAGCGGCCTTGGTGGGCCCCAGCATTTT
TRBV5-4,few,-,TRBJ1-1,CASSFLGRTNTEAFF,TGTGCCAGCAGCTTCCTGGGACGTACGAACACTGAAGCTTTCTTT
TRBV4-3,-,-,TRBJ2-2,CASSQEGGTGELFF,TGCGCCAGCAGCCAAGAAGGTGGTACCGGGGAGCTGTTTTTT
TRBV5-1,-,-,TRBJ2-7,CASSSSAGLEQYF,TGCGCCAGCAGCTCCTCAGCAGGACTCGAGCAGTACTTC
TRBV4-3,many,-,TRBJ2-6,CASSQDGGAGANVLTF,TGCGCCAGCAGCCAAGATGGGGGCGCTGGGGCCAACGTCCTGACTTTC
TRBV24-1,-,-,TRBJ2-1,CATSGTDDYNEQFF,TGTGCCACCAGTGGGACTGACGACTACAATGAGCAGTTCTTC
TRBV5-4,few,-,TRBJ2-2,CASSSPAEGVTGELFF,TGTGCCAGCAGCTCCCCGGCGGAGGGAGTCACCGGGGAGCTGTTTTTT
TRBV5-1,-,-,TRBJ2-7,CASSLGAVTDEQYF,TGCGCCAGCAGCTTGGGAGCAGTTACCGACGAGCAGTACTTC
TRBV12-3/TRBV12-4,few,-,TRBJ2-5,CASSMRRIQETQYF,TGTGCCAGCAGTATGCGGAGGATCCAAGAGACCCAGTACTTC
TRBV5-1,few,-,TRBJ1-2,CASSFNTDLRGYTF,TGCGCCAGCAGCTTTAACACGGATTTGCGGGGCTACACCTTC
TRBV7-9,many,-,TRBJ2-6,CASSFGGSGANVLTF,TGTGCCAGCAGCTTCGGAGGCTCTGGGGCCAACGTCCTGACTTTC
TRBV12-3/TRBV12-4,many,-,TRBJ1-1,CASSLDPKGTEAFF,TGTGCCAGCAGTTTAGACCCTAAGGGGACTGAAGCTTTCTTT
TRBV12-3/TRBV12-4,-,TRBD1,TRBJ2-7,CASSLGTGVYEQYF,TGTGCCAGCAGTTTGGGGACAGGTGTCTACGAGCAGTACTTC
TRBV18,-,TRBD2,TRBJ2-3,CASSSVLAAPDTQYF,TGTGCCAGCTCATCTGTCCTAGCGGCTCCAGATACGCAGTATTTT
TRBV29-1,-,-,TRBJ2-1,CSVEGPGSSYNEQFF,TGCAGCGTTGAAGGTCCCGGTAGCTCCTACAATGAGCAGTTCTTC
TRBV7-9,few,-,TRBJ1-4,CASSLGRGGFGEKLFF,TGTGCCAGCAGCTTAGGGCGTGGGGGCTTTGGTGAAAAACTGTTTTTT
TRBV28,-,TRBD1,TRBJ1-5,CASSSGQGNQPQHF,TGTGCCAGCAGTTCCGGACAGGGCAATCAGCCCCAGCATTTT
TRBV7-8,once,-,TRBJ1-5,CASSASRDLLSNQPQHF,TGTGCCAGCAGCGCTTCCCGGGACCTACTTAGCAATCAGCCCCAGCATTTT
TRBV6-1,few,-,TRBJ2-7,CASRLDTTYEQYF,TGTGCCAGCAGGCTAGACACGACCTACGAGCAGTACTTC
TRBV15,many,-,TRBJ2-4,CATSRGSDKNIQYF,TGTGCCACCTCGAGGGGGAGTGACAAAAACATTCAGTACTTC
TRBV20-1,-,-,TRBJ1-5,CSARALGQPQHF,TGCAGTGCTAGGGCCCTCGGGCAGCCCCAGCATTTT